The clone carrying this T cell receptor (beta chain) was picked up a small number of times. A multiplex PCR was run with 60 Vbeta primers and 13 Jbeta primers. Generated by immunoSEQ multiplex PCR, the TCRdb table keeps only in-frame clones and is missing some. The sample contains approximately 200,000 clones, around 83% of which appear only once. This sample stems from a study of cytomegalovirus exposure and HLA in healthy donors. Germline assignment: CDR1 SGHDT and CDR2 YYEEEE. V was pared by 5 bases and J by 2 bases, with 10 bases between. This CDR3 has 13 residues. The material sequenced was PBMCs. The receptor comes from a girl aged 5-17 years in good health and CMV-seronegative. J is TRBJ1-2 and V is TRBV5-6; the D is unclear. The CDR3 region is CASRAIWNYGYTF. In DNA form, the CDR3 reads TGTGCCAGCAGGGCCATATGGAACTATGGCTACACCTTC. Full variable domain (remainder filled in from reference TRBV5-6 and TRBJ1-2): DAGVTQSPTHLIKTRGQQVTLRCSPKSGHDTVSWYQQALGQGPQFIFQYYEEEERQRGNFPDRFSGHQFPNYSSELNVNALLLGDSALYLCASRAIWNYGYTFGSGTRLTVV.